The rows below give T cell receptor beta chains drawn from one sample of a study of cytomegalovirus exposure and HLA in healthy donors. Method: immunoSEQ multiplex PCR; TCRdb's copy keeps in-frame clones and lacks some. The table records approximately 260,000 clones, about 86% of them present only once. Material: PBMCs. The receptors shown here come from a woman younger than 30 in good health and CMV-seronegative. CDR3s include the opening cysteine and the closing phenylalanine or tryptophan. A D gene is named only where the DNA matches it firmly. Part of the rows lack a size; the others show once, few, many or a class for expanded clones.

d_gene: TRBD1
v_gene: TRBV6-6
abundance: once
j_gene: TRBJ1-1
CDR3aa: CASNLGAGGSTEAFF
CDR3nt: TGTGCCAGCAACTTAGGGGCAGGGGGTAGTACTGAAGCTTTCTTT

d_gene: TRBD2
v_gene: TRBV27
abundance: NA
j_gene: TRBJ2-7
CDR3aa: CASSRAGGYSYEQYF
CDR3nt: TGTGCCAGCAGTAGAGCGGGAGGCTACTCCTACGAGCAGTACTTC

d_gene: TRBD1
v_gene: TRBV29-1
abundance: NA
j_gene: TRBJ1-1
CDR3aa: CSVATGGTEAFF
CDR3nt: TGCAGCGTAGCGACAGGGGGCACTGAAGCTTTCTTT

d_gene: NA
v_gene: TRBV2
abundance: NA
j_gene: TRBJ1-5
CDR3aa: CASSDQAYSNQPQHF
CDR3nt: TGTGCCAGCAGTGACCAAGCGTATAGCAATCAGCCCCAGCATTTT

d_gene: TRBD2
v_gene: TRBV5-1
abundance: NA
j_gene: TRBJ2-7
CDR3aa: CASSRVAGGISYEQYF
CDR3nt: TGCGCCAGCAGCAGAGTAGCGGGCGGTATCTCCTACGAGCAGTACTTC

d_gene: NA
v_gene: TRBV4-3
abundance: NA
j_gene: TRBJ1-2
CDR3aa: CASSQVWAENYGYTF
CDR3nt: TGCGCCAGCAGCCAAGTCTGGGCTGAGAACTATGGCTACACCTTC

d_gene: NA
v_gene: TRBV5-1
abundance: NA
j_gene: TRBJ2-7
CDR3aa: CASSWAQEGEQYF
CDR3nt: TGCGCCAGCAGCTGGGCTCAGGAGGGTGAGCAGTACTTC

d_gene: NA
v_gene: TRBV27
abundance: NA
j_gene: TRBJ1-2
CDR3aa: CASSPSQGRYTF
CDR3nt: TGTGCCAGCAGTCCTTCCCAGGGGAGATACACCTTC

d_gene: TRBD2
v_gene: TRBV2
abundance: NA
j_gene: TRBJ2-1
CDR3aa: CASSEVREVAYNEQFF
CDR3nt: TGTGCCAGCAGTGAGGTCCGGGAGGTGGCCTACAATGAGCAGTTCTTC

d_gene: NA
v_gene: TRBV29-1
abundance: NA
j_gene: TRBJ2-1
CDR3aa: CSGDPGSYNEQFF
CDR3nt: TGCAGCGGCGATCCCGGCTCCTACAATGAGCAGTTCTTC

d_gene: NA
v_gene: TRBV7-8
abundance: NA
j_gene: TRBJ2-7
CDR3aa: CASRSEGKGEQYF
CDR3nt: TGTGCCAGCAGGAGTGAGGGAAAGGGCGAGCAGTACTTC

d_gene: NA
v_gene: TRBV2
abundance: NA
j_gene: TRBJ2-3
CDR3aa: CASTTGQGTDTQYF
CDR3nt: TGTGCCAGCACCACGGGACAAGGCACAGATACGCAGTATTTT

d_gene: NA
v_gene: TRBV18
abundance: NA
j_gene: TRBJ1-1
CDR3aa: CASSLLAGISSGNTEAFF
CDR3nt: TGTGCCAGCTCACTCCTCGCAGGGATCTCCTCAGGGAACACTGAAGCTTTCTTT

d_gene: TRBD1
v_gene: TRBV30
abundance: once
j_gene: TRBJ1-4
CDR3aa: CAWSVPITGGEKLFF
CDR3nt: TGTGCCTGGAGTGTACCGATAACAGGGGGTGAAAAACTGTTTTTT

d_gene: NA
v_gene: TRBV5-8
abundance: few
j_gene: TRBJ2-7
CDR3aa: CASNPPVGGRYSYEQYF
CDR3nt: TGTGCCAGCAACCCGCCGGTGGGGGGGCGCTACTCCTACGAGCAGTACTTC

d_gene: TRBD1
v_gene: TRBV27
abundance: once
j_gene: TRBJ1-1
CDR3aa: CASSSRDRGTEAFF
CDR3nt: TGTGCCAGCAGTTCCCGGGACAGGGGCACTGAAGCTTTCTTT

d_gene: TRBD1
v_gene: TRBV11-1
abundance: NA
j_gene: TRBJ2-7
CDR3aa: CASSLVALGQGPYEQYF
CDR3nt: TGTGCCAGCAGCTTAGTAGCTCTGGGACAGGGTCCCTACGAGCAGTACTTC

d_gene: TRBD2
v_gene: TRBV25-1
abundance: NA
j_gene: TRBJ2-3
CDR3aa: CASSEKGRGSTDTQYF
CDR3nt: TGTGCCAGCAGTGAAAAAGGGCGGGGGAGCACAGATACGCAGTATTTT

d_gene: TRBD2
v_gene: TRBV2
abundance: NA
j_gene: TRBJ2-2
CDR3aa: CASAVARSGGTGELFF
CDR3nt: TGTGCCAGCGCCGTCGCGAGGAGCGGGGGGACCGGGGAGCTGTTTTTT

d_gene: NA
v_gene: TRBV19
abundance: NA
j_gene: TRBJ2-7
CDR3aa: CASNGGRPSDEQYF
CDR3nt: TGTGCCAGTAACGGGGGGCGCCCGTCTGACGAGCAGTACTTC

d_gene: TRBD2
v_gene: TRBV9
abundance: NA
j_gene: TRBJ2-1
CDR3aa: CASSVGAGDYNEQFF
CDR3nt: TGTGCCAGCAGCGTAGGGGCGGGGGACTACAATGAGCAGTTCTTC

d_gene: TRBD2
v_gene: TRBV27
abundance: NA
j_gene: TRBJ2-7
CDR3aa: CASTSGTYEQYF
CDR3nt: TGTGCCAGCACTAGCGGGACCTACGAGCAGTACTTC

d_gene: NA
v_gene: TRBV7-6
abundance: NA
j_gene: TRBJ1-6
CDR3aa: CASSLAPGERLHF
CDR3nt: TGTGCCAGCAGCTTAGCGCCCGGGGAAAGGCTCCACTTT

d_gene: NA
v_gene: TRBV29-1
abundance: NA
j_gene: TRBJ1-2
CDR3aa: CSVGQALYGYTF
CDR3nt: TGCAGCGTTGGACAGGCTCTATATGGCTACACCTTC

d_gene: NA
v_gene: TRBV4-3
abundance: NA
j_gene: TRBJ2-3
CDR3aa: CASSPRDTGGDTQYF
CDR3nt: TGCGCCAGCAGCCCCCGGGACACGGGTGGAGATACGCAGTATTTT

d_gene: NA
v_gene: TRBV6-5
abundance: NA
j_gene: TRBJ2-1
CDR3aa: CASSYEAGTYNEQFF
CDR3nt: TGTGCCAGCAGTTACGAGGCGGGCACCTACAATGAGCAGTTCTTC

d_gene: NA
v_gene: TRBV15
abundance: NA
j_gene: TRBJ1-1
CDR3aa: CATSREQGFGTEAFF
CDR3nt: TGTGCCACCAGCAGAGAACAGGGTTTTGGCACTGAAGCTTTCTTT

d_gene: NA
v_gene: TRBV2
abundance: NA
j_gene: TRBJ2-5
CDR3aa: CASSPTGEGTQYF
CDR3nt: TGTGCCAGCAGCCCGACAGGGGAGGGGACCCAGTACTTC

d_gene: TRBD1
v_gene: TRBV28
abundance: NA
j_gene: TRBJ1-4
CDR3aa: CASATGGAGKLFF
CDR3nt: TGTGCCAGCGCGACAGGGGGCGCAGGAAAACTGTTTTTT

d_gene: TRBD2
v_gene: TRBV29-1
abundance: NA
j_gene: TRBJ2-3
CDR3aa: CSVVFPRGTSGSTDTQYF
CDR3nt: TGCAGCGTTGTGTTCCCCCGGGGGACTAGCGGTAGCACAGATACGCAGTATTTT

d_gene: TRBD1
v_gene: TRBV5-1
abundance: NA
j_gene: TRBJ2-7
CDR3aa: CASSQSTGTGDNEQYF
CDR3nt: TGCGCCAGCAGCCAATCCACGGGGACAGGGGACAACGAGCAGTACTTC

d_gene: TRBD1
v_gene: TRBV5-1
abundance: NA
j_gene: TRBJ1-2
CDR3aa: CASSLVSGGGYTF
CDR3nt: TGCGCCAGCAGCTTGGTCTCAGGGGGTGGCTACACCTTC

d_gene: TRBD1
v_gene: TRBV29-1
abundance: few
j_gene: TRBJ1-1
CDR3aa: CSVATGYTEAFF
CDR3nt: TGCAGCGTCGCGACAGGGTACACTGAAGCTTTCTTT

d_gene: NA
v_gene: TRBV5-1
abundance: once
j_gene: TRBJ1-1
CDR3aa: CASSANPGVGTEAFF
CDR3nt: TGCGCCAGCAGCGCCAACCCGGGGGTGGGGACTGAAGCTTTCTTT

d_gene: NA
v_gene: TRBV6-6
abundance: NA
j_gene: TRBJ2-7
CDR3aa: CASSYYRDSYEQYF
CDR3nt: TGTGCCAGCAGTTACTACCGGGACTCCTACGAGCAGTACTTC

d_gene: TRBD1
v_gene: TRBV6-5
abundance: NA
j_gene: TRBJ2-7
CDR3aa: CASSYEDRGPYEQYF
CDR3nt: TGTGCCAGCAGTTACGAGGACAGGGGGCCCTACGAGCAGTACTTC

d_gene: NA
v_gene: TRBV30
abundance: NA
j_gene: TRBJ1-1
CDR3aa: CAGSGRRDTEAFF
CDR3nt: TGTGCCGGATCGGGAAGACGGGACACTGAAGCTTTCTTT

d_gene: TRBD2
v_gene: TRBV2
abundance: once
j_gene: TRBJ2-7
CDR3aa: CASMTSGSSYEQYF
CDR3nt: TGTGCCAGCATGACCAGCGGGAGCTCCTACGAGCAGTACTTC

d_gene: TRBD2
v_gene: TRBV5-8
abundance: NA
j_gene: TRBJ2-7
CDR3aa: CASSLIAGTYEQYF
CDR3nt: TGTGCCAGCAGCTTGATAGCGGGGACCTACGAGCAGTACTTC

d_gene: TRBD1
v_gene: TRBV5-6
abundance: NA
j_gene: TRBJ1-2
CDR3aa: CASSRRTLAQGAYGYTF
CDR3nt: TGTGCCAGCAGCCGACGGACTCTAGCACAGGGGGCCTATGGCTACACCTTC

d_gene: TRBD1
v_gene: TRBV27
abundance: NA
j_gene: TRBJ1-1
CDR3aa: CASSLRGIMNTEAFF
CDR3nt: TGTGCCAGCAGCCTCAGGGGGATCATGAACACTGAAGCTTTCTTT

d_gene: TRBD2
v_gene: TRBV19
abundance: NA
j_gene: TRBJ2-2
CDR3aa: CASRKAGANTGELFF
CDR3nt: TGTGCCAGTAGGAAAGCGGGGGCGAACACCGGGGAGCTGTTTTTT

d_gene: TRBD1
v_gene: TRBV5-4
abundance: NA
j_gene: TRBJ1-6
CDR3aa: CASSSTGTAYNSPLHF
CDR3nt: TGTGCCAGCAGCTCAACCGGGACAGCATATAATTCACCCCTCCACTTT

d_gene: NA
v_gene: TRBV10-2
abundance: NA
j_gene: TRBJ1-5
CDR3aa: CASKRTVASNQPQHF
CDR3nt: TGCGCCAGCAAGAGGACAGTCGCTAGCAATCAGCCCCAGCATTTT

d_gene: TRBD1
v_gene: TRBV28
abundance: few
j_gene: TRBJ1-1
CDR3aa: CASRLQGDTEAFF
CDR3nt: TGTGCCAGCAGATTACAGGGGGACACTGAAGCTTTCTTT

d_gene: NA
v_gene: TRBV7-3
abundance: NA
j_gene: TRBJ1-1
CDR3aa: CASSLSPGATEAFF
CDR3nt: TGTGCCAGCAGCTTAAGCCCGGGAGCGACTGAAGCTTTCTTT

d_gene: NA
v_gene: TRBV27
abundance: NA
j_gene: TRBJ2-1
CDR3aa: CASSSVNYRAVENEQFF
CDR3nt: TGTGCCAGCAGTTCCGTCAACTACAGGGCAGTAGAGAATGAGCAGTTCTTC

d_gene: TRBD2
v_gene: TRBV9
abundance: NA
j_gene: TRBJ2-2
CDR3aa: CASSLWASGTNTGELFF
CDR3nt: TGTGCCAGCAGCCTTTGGGCTAGCGGGACCAACACCGGGGAGCTGTTTTTT

d_gene: TRBD1
v_gene: TRBV7-9
abundance: NA
j_gene: TRBJ2-7
CDR3aa: CASSADSGTASYEQYF
CDR3nt: TGTGCCAGCAGCGCCGATTCCGGGACAGCTTCCTACGAGCAGTACTTC

d_gene: NA
v_gene: TRBV9
abundance: NA
j_gene: TRBJ1-1
CDR3aa: CASSVGREPGGLLNTEAFF
CDR3nt: TGTGCCAGCAGCGTAGGCAGGGAGCCGGGGGGACTTTTGAACACTGAAGCTTTCTTT

d_gene: TRBD1
v_gene: TRBV28
abundance: once
j_gene: TRBJ2-7
CDR3aa: CATLTGVTYEQYF
CDR3nt: TGTGCCACCCTCACAGGGGTGACCTACGAGCAGTACTTC

d_gene: NA
v_gene: TRBV30
abundance: NA
j_gene: TRBJ1-1
CDR3aa: CAWTRGYTEAFF
CDR3nt: TGTGCCTGGACTAGGGGCTACACTGAAGCTTTCTTT

d_gene: NA
v_gene: TRBV29-1
abundance: NA
j_gene: TRBJ1-2
CDR3aa: CSAQDRIGGYTF
CDR3nt: TGCAGCGCTCAAGACAGGATTGGTGGCTACACCTTC